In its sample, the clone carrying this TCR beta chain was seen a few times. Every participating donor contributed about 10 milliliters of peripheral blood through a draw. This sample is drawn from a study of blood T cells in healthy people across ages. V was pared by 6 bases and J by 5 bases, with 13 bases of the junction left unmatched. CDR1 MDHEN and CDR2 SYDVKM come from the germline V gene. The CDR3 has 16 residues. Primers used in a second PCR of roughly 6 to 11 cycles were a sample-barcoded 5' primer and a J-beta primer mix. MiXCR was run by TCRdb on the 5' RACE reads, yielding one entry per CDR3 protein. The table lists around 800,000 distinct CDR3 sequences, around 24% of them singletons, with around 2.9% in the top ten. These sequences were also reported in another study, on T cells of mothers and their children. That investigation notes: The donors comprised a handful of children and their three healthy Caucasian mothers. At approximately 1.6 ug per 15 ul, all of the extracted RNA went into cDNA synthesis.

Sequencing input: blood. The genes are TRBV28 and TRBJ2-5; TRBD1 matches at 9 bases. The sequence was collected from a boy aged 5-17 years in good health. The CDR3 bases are TGTGCCAGCAGCTACAGGGGGCGCAGGGGTTGGGAGACCCAGTACTTC. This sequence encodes CASSYRGRRGWETQYF.